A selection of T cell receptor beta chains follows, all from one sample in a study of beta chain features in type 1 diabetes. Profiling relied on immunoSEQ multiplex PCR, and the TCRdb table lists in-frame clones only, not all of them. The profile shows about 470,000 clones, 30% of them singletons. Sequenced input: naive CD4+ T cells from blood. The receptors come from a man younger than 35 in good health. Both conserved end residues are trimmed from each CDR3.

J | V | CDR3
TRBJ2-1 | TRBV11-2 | ASSLEGLAGVGEQF
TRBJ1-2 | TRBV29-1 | SVGTLSANYGYT
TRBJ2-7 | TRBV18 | ASSEIGGSEQY
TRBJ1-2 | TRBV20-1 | SAAGAYGYT
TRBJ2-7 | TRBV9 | ASSVVPGWNEQY
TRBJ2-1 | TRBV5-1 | ASSLISTEQF
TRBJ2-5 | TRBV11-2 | ASSSLGLETQY
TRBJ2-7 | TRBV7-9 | ASSLVGAGTSVYEQY
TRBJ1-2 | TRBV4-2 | ASSQAIVNYGYT
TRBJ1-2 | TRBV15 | ATQTGEGYGYT
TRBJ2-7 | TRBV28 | ASSYLLRHEQY
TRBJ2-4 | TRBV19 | ASSPSGNIQY
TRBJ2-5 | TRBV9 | ASSVGTRPETQY
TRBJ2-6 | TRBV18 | ASPGPVLHSGANVLT
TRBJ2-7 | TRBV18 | ASSPSASSEQY